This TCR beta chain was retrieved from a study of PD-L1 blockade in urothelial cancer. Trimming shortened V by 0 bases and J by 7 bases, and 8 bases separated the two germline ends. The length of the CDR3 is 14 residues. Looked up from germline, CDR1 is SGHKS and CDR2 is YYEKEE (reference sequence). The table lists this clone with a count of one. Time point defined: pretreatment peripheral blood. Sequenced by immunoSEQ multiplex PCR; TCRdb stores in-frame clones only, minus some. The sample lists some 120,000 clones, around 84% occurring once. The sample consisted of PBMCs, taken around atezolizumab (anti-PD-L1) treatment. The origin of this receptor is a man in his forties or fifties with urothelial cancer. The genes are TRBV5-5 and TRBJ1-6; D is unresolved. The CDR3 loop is CASSLETTNSPLHF. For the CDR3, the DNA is TGTGCCAGCAGCTTGGAGACAACCAATTCACCCCTCCACTTT. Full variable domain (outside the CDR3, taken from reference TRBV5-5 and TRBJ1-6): DAGVTQSPTHLIKTRGQQVTLRCSPISGHKSVSWYQQVLGQGPQFIFQYYEKEERGRGNFPDRFSARQFPNYSSELNVNALLLGDSALYLCASSLETTNSPLHFGNGTRLTVT.